The 15 T cell receptor beta chains below come from one sample, sequenced in a study of blood T cell repertoires in COVID-19. Sequenced by immunoSEQ multiplex PCR; TCRdb stores in-frame clones only, minus some. The sample yields tens of thousands of clones, more than 75% seen once. Sequenced: peripheral blood. These receptors all come from a human donor in a cohort sampled during active COVID-19.

The rearrangement joins TRBV9 to TRBJ2-2; weak D call: TRBD1 (6 bases). Germline-derived CDR1 and CDR2 are SGDLS and YYNGEE. The CDR3 consists of 14 residues. The V gene lost 4 bases and the J gene lost 6 bases, with 13 bases spanning the gap. In DNA form, the CDR3 reads TGTGCCAGCAGCTCCCTGACAGGCGCCGGGGAGCTGTTTTTT. Protein: CASSSLTGAGELFF. The entire variable domain, with the rest obtained from reference TRBV9 and TRBJ2-2, is as follows: DSGVTQTPKHLITATGQRVTLRCSPRSGDLSVYWYQQSLDQGLQFLIQYYNGEERAKGNILERFSAQQFPDLHSELNLSSLELGDSALYFCASSSLTGAGELFFGEGSRLTVL.

The chain combines TRBV5-1 with TRBJ1-1; possible D gene TRBD1, 5 bases. Trimming shortened V by 4 bases and J by 0 bases, and 16 bases separated the two germline ends. This CDR3 spans 16 amino acids. Germline V gives CDR1 SGHRS, CDR2 YFSETQ. The CDR3 loop reads CASSPLAGLLNTEAFF. CDR3 nucleotides: TGCGCCAGCAGCCCGTTGGCGGGACTTTTGAACACTGAAGCTTTCTTT.

V and J are TRBV15 and TRBJ1-2; TRBD1 might be the D (6 bases). With 0 bases removed from V and 1 base from J, the gap between germline ends came to 9 bases. Germline CDR1 is LNHNV and CDR2 is YYDKDF (reference sequence). The CDR3 covers 15 residues. CDR3 in DNA: TGTGCCACCAGCAGAGATAAGGGACATAACTATGGCTACACCTTC. The encoded protein is CATSRDKGHNYGYTF.

CDR3 DNA: TGTGCCAGCAGTGAACCCGCAGCGGGGCAAGAGACCCAGTACTTC. Its translation is CASSEPAAGQETQYF. V usage is TRBV6-1 and J usage is TRBJ2-5; 7 nucleotides agree with TRBD2. Germline CDR1 reads MNHNS; CDR2 reads SASEGT. V lost 2 bases, J lost 2 bases, and 5 bases stayed unmatched. The CDR3 runs 15 residues.

V is TRBV29-1 and J is TRBJ1-2; a possible D gene is TRBD1 (6 bases). This CDR3 is 12 amino acids long. Germline assignment: CDR1 SQVTM and CDR2 ANQGSEA. V dropped 5 bases and J dropped 4 bases, with 11 bases sitting between them. CDR3 in amino acids: CSVPGQIYGYTF. In DNA, the CDR3 is TGCAGCGTTCCTGGACAGATCTATGGCTACACCTTC.

The rearrangement joins TRBV30 to TRBJ1-6, with D tentatively TRBD1 (6 bases). Trimming removed 2 bases from V and 8 bases from J, with 25 bases in between. The CDR3 spans 18 residues. Germline V gene data show CDR1 as GTSNPN and CDR2 as SVGIG (reference sequence). The CDR3 reads CAWSHPSGTNLPDSPLHF. Written as DNA, the CDR3 is TGTGCCTGGAGTCATCCATCCGGGACAAATCTGCCAGATTCACCCCTCCACTTT.

The rearrangement joins TRBV30 to TRBJ1-2, with 7 bases aligning to TRBD1. Per germline, CDR1 GTSNPN and CDR2 SVGIG (reference sequence). V trimming: 8 bases; J trimming: 4 bases; junction bases outside the gene matches: 4. This CDR3 is built from 11 residues. CDR3 sequence: CAGGTVYGYTF. The CDR3 nucleotides read TGTGCCGGGGGGACAGTCTATGGCTACACCTTC.

The chain recombines TRBV7-9 with TRBJ2-3; 12 nucleotides agree with TRBD2. The CDR3 extends over 18 amino acids. V shed 3 bases and J 7 bases; nucleotides not matched to a gene: 14. Germline V CDR1 and CDR2: SEHNR, FQNEAQ (reference sequence). For the CDR3, the DNA is TGTGCCAGCAGCTTTCTAGGGACTAGCGGGCCGACCGAGAATACGCAGTATTTT. Translated: CASSFLGTSGPTENTQYF.

The chain uses TRBV5-1 and TRBJ2-7, with TRBD1 matching over 7 bases. Germline V gene sequence: CDR1 SGHRS, CDR2 YFSETQ. The V and J ends lost 2 bases and 5 bases, in that order; junction bases with no gene match: 4. This CDR3 is 13 amino acids long. The DNA for the CDR3 is TGCGCCAGCAGCTTAATAGGGGGCAACGAGCAGTACTTC. Amino acids: CASSLIGGNEQYF.

The rearrangement links TRBV10-1 to TRBJ1-2; no firm D call. Trimming removed 3 bases at V and 8 bases at J, with 10 bases between. This CDR3 spans 12 amino acids. Germline V lookup: CDR1 WNHNN, CDR2 SYGVQD (reference sequence). CDR3 sequence: CASSDTPRGYTF. The CDR3 DNA sequence: TGCGCCAGCAGTGATACACCGCGGGGCTACACCTTC.

The J gene is TRBJ1-3, the V gene TRBV10-3; D is undetermined. Looked up from germline, CDR1 is ENHRY and CDR2 is SYGVKD. V shed 4 bases and J shed 0 bases, with 7 bases lying between them. The CDR3 sequence is 14 residues long. CDR3 sequence: CAISVEYSGNTIYF. The CDR3 region has the DNA TGTGCCATCAGTGTGGAGTACTCTGGAAACACCATATATTTT.

The chain links TRBV11-3 to TRBJ2-7, with 13 bases lining up with TRBD2. Germline CDR1 is SGHNT and CDR2 is YENEEA. V lost 4 bases to trimming and J lost 0 bases; unmatched junction nucleotides: 12. The CDR3 runs 19 residues. CDR3 loop: CASSSPDTSGGESSYEQYF. In nucleotides, the CDR3 is TGTGCCAGCAGCTCACCGGATACTAGCGGGGGGGAGAGCTCCTACGAGCAGTACTTC.

The chain recombines TRBV13 with TRBJ2-7; 8 nucleotides align to TRBD2. Trimming removed 5 bases from V and 3 bases from J; junction bases left unmatched: 9. This CDR3 has 15 amino acids. Per the germline V gene, CDR1 is PRHDT and CDR2 is FYEKMQ (reference sequence). The CDR3 bases are TGTGCCAGCAGCCCGGGGGGGGAGAATTTCTACGAGCAGTACTTC. Translating it yields CASSPGGENFYEQYF.

The V and J genes are TRBV7-9 and TRBJ2-2, with D maybe TRBD2 (6 bases). CDR1 SEHNR and CDR2 FQNEAQ come from the germline V gene (reference sequence). This CDR3 is 14 amino acids long. Trimming took 6 bases from V and 4 from J, leaving 12 bases between them. The CDR3 DNA is TGTGCCAGCAGGGAAATAGCGGTCACCGGGGAGCTGTTTTTT. It yields the protein CASREIAVTGELFF. The whole variable domain, filled in from reference TRBV7-9 and TRBJ2-2, reads DTGVSQNPRHKITKRGQNVTFRCDPISEHNRLYWYRQTLGQGPEFLTYFQNEAQLEKSRLLSDRFSAERPKGSFSTLEIQRTEQGDSAMYLCASREIAVTGELFFGEGSRLTVL.

The rearrangement links TRBV6-5 to TRBJ1-6; no definite D call. V lost 8 bases and J 12 bases, leaving 17 bases between the germline ends. This CDR3 has 13 residues. Germline CDR1 reads MNHEY; CDR2 reads SVGAGI. CDR3 region: CASGSGASRPLHF. The CDR3 nucleotides are TGTGCCAGCGGATCAGGCGCGTCTCGACCCCTCCACTTT.